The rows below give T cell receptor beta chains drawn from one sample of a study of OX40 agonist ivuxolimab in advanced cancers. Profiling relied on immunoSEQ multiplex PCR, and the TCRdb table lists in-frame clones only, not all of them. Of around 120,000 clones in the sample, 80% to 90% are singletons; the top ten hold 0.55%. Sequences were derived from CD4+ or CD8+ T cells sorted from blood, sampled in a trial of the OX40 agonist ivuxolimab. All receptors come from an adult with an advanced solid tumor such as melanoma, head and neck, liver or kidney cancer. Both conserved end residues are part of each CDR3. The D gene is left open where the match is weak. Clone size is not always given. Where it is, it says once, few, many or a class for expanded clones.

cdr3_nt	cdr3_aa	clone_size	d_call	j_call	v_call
TGTGCCAGCACCGGGACGCAGGGACGAAACATTCAGTACTTC	CASTGTQGRNIQYF	.	.	TRBJ2-4	TRBV6-5
TGTGCCAGCAGCTCGCCTGGAAACGAGCAGTACTTC	CASSSPGNEQYF	.	.	TRBJ2-7	TRBV7-2
TGTGCCAGCACCAACCAGCCCTACGAGCAGTACTTC	CASTNQPYEQYF	.	.	TRBJ2-7	TRBV11-2
TGTGCCAGCAGCTTGGGGGGCCCTGAAGCTTTCTTT	CASSLGGPEAFF	.	.	TRBJ1-1	TRBV11-2
TGCGCCAGCAGCCCGGGCCAGGACCAAGAGACCCAGTACTTC	CASSPGQDQETQYF	.	.	TRBJ2-5	TRBV4-3
TGTGCCTGGAGTCCACAGGCGGGGCAGCCCCAGCATTTT	CAWSPQAGQPQHF	.	.	TRBJ1-5	TRBV30
TGTGCCAGCAGCTGGCAGGGGGGAAATGAGCAGTTCTTC	CASSWQGGNEQFF	.	.	TRBJ2-1	TRBV5-6
TGTGCCAGCAGGGAGGTCTGGGGCAATCAGCCCCAGCATTTT	CASREVWGNQPQHF	.	.	TRBJ1-5	TRBV6-5
TGTGCCAGCAGTGAGAACCAGGGAGGTGGGGCCAACGTCCTGACTTTC	CASSENQGGGANVLTF	few	.	TRBJ2-6	TRBV6-1
TGTGCCAGCAGCTTGAGGGGGGCGCAAGCTTTCTTT	CASSLRGAQAFF	.	.	TRBJ1-1	TRBV7-2
TGTGCCAGCTTCTTTGAGACCCAGTACTTC	CASFFETQYF	.	.	TRBJ2-5	TRBV2
TGTGCCAGCAGTCTCGAAAACATTCAGTACTTC	CASSLENIQYF	.	.	TRBJ2-4	TRBV28
TGTGCCAGCTCTCAGAGAACGACAGGGAAAGAGACCCAGTACTTC	CASSQRTTGKETQYF	.	TRBD1	TRBJ2-5	TRBV18
TGTGCCTGGACGAAGCAGGTCATGAACACTGAAGCTTTCTTT	CAWTKQVMNTEAFF	.	.	TRBJ1-1	TRBV30
TGTGCCAGCAGCTGCCCCATTTGGCGGGTCACTGAAGCTTTCTTT	CASSCPIWRVTEAFF	.	.	TRBJ1-1	TRBV12-1
TGTGCCAGCAAGGATCTAGCGGAAGAGCAGTTCTTC	CASKDLAEEQFF	.	TRBD2	TRBJ2-1	TRBV2
TGTGCCAGCAGCCCACCCCAATTTGCGGGGGGGCTTAATGAGCAGTTCTTC	CASSPPQFAGGLNEQFF	.	TRBD2	TRBJ2-1	TRBV11-2
TGTGCCAGCACGGGGGCAAGGAGCGAGACCCAGTACTTC	CASTGARSETQYF	.	.	TRBJ2-5	TRBV28
TGTGCCAGTAAAGAGGGGGGCACAGATACGCAGTATTTT	CASKEGGTDTQYF	.	.	TRBJ2-3	TRBV7-2
TGTGCCTGGAGTGTACGGGGTCGAAGTTATGAAAAACTGTTTTTT	CAWSVRGRSYEKLFF	once	.	TRBJ1-4	TRBV30
TGTGCCGCCCGGACCCGGGAGGACAATGAGCAGTTCTTC	CAARTREDNEQFF	.	TRBD2	TRBJ2-1	TRBV2
TGCGCCAGCAGCCAAGAAACTAGCGGGGTTATCTACGAGCAGTACTTC	CASSQETSGVIYEQYF	.	TRBD2	TRBJ2-7	TRBV4-1
TGTGCCAGCAGCTTAGCGGTTTCACTTGGGGCCACTGAAGCTTTCTTT	CASSLAVSLGATEAFF	few	.	TRBJ1-1	TRBV7-2
TGCGCCAGCAGCCAAGGAGTACTAGCGGGGGGAGAGACCCAGTACTTC	CASSQGVLAGGETQYF	.	TRBD2	TRBJ2-5	TRBV4-3
TGTGCCAGCAGCTTGACCAGGGGCAACGAGCAGTACTTC	CASSLTRGNEQYF	.	.	TRBJ2-7	TRBV5-8
TGTGCCAGCAGTGAATTCCTATTAGCCAAAAACATTCAGTACTTC	CASSEFLLAKNIQYF	.	.	TRBJ2-4	TRBV2
TGTGCCAGCAGCGTAGGGGACCCATACCAAGAGACCCAGTACTTC	CASSVGDPYQETQYF	.	.	TRBJ2-5	TRBV9
TGTGCCAGCACGGGTAGTGACTTCTATGGCTACACCTTC	CASTGSDFYGYTF	.	.	TRBJ1-2	TRBV28
TGCAGCGTTGAAGTGGTGGGACAGGGAATTGGGGAGCAGTACTTC	CSVEVVGQGIGEQYF	once	TRBD1	TRBJ2-7	TRBV29-1
TGTGCCAGCAGCGTAGAGCAGGGGGCTGGTTCACCCCTCCACTTT	CASSVEQGAGSPLHF	once	TRBD1	TRBJ1-6	TRBV9
TGTGCCAGCAGCAAATTACTTCCGGGATCTAAGCGGGAGACCCAGTACTTC	CASSKLLPGSKRETQYF	once	.	TRBJ2-5	TRBV21-1
TGTGCCAGCAGTAGACTATCGGGCGGGGCCAACGTCCTGACTTTC	CASSRLSGGANVLTF	once	.	TRBJ2-6	TRBV7-9
TGTGCCAGCAGCTCACGGGGGGGCGACACAGATACGCAGTATTTT	CASSSRGGDTDTQYF	.	TRBD2	TRBJ2-3	TRBV7-9
TGTGCCAGCAGCACGGACAGGGCCACGGGGACCCAGTACTTC	CASSTDRATGTQYF	.	TRBD1	TRBJ2-5	TRBV7-7
TGTGCCAGCAGATATAAGGGAAGCTCTGGAAACACCATATATTTT	CASRYKGSSGNTIYF	.	.	TRBJ1-3	TRBV27
TGTGCCAGCGACCCAACCCGGAACACCGGGGAGCTGTTTTTT	CASDPTRNTGELFF	.	.	TRBJ2-2	TRBV6-1
TGTGCCAGCAGTGAAAACCCAGGCGGGGTGGCAGCTTTCTTT	CASSENPGGVAAFF	.	.	TRBJ1-1	TRBV6-1
TGTGCCACCAGCAGAGCCGGGCCGGATACGCAGTATTTT	CATSRAGPDTQYF	.	.	TRBJ2-3	TRBV15
TGTGCCAGCAGTTCAGTGGCAGGGGAAGCTTTCTTT	CASSSVAGEAFF	.	.	TRBJ1-1	TRBV6-5
TGTGCCAGCAGCTCCACTATCTCTGGAAACACCATATATTTT	CASSSTISGNTIYF	.	.	TRBJ1-3	TRBV11-2
TGTGCCAGCAGCCCTATAGGGAAGGGAGGAGAGTACTTC	CASSPIGKGGEYF	.	.	TRBJ2-7	TRBV9
TGTGCCAGCAGGACTAAAAACAGGGAGACCCAGTACTTC	CASRTKNRETQYF	.	.	TRBJ2-5	TRBV27
TGCGCCAGCAGCACAGGGGGCAACTCCTACGAGCAGTACTTC	CASSTGGNSYEQYF	.	TRBD1	TRBJ2-7	TRBV5-1
TGTGCCAGCATGGTCGAAAACACCGGGGAGCTGTTTTTT	CASMVENTGELFF	once	.	TRBJ2-2	TRBV2
TGTGCCAGCAGTAGATCCCTTGGGGAGCAGTTCTTC	CASSRSLGEQFF	.	.	TRBJ2-1	TRBV7-9
TGTGCCAGCAGCCCCACAGGGGGCAATCAGCCCCAGCATTTT	CASSPTGGNQPQHF	.	TRBD1	TRBJ1-5	TRBV7-2
TGTGCCAGCAGCCTTGGATGGGGACAGGGATTAGCCAAAAACATTCAGTACTTC	CASSLGWGQGLAKNIQYF	.	TRBD1	TRBJ2-4	TRBV5-6
TGTGCCAGCAGCTGGGGACAGGGGGCCAACAATGAGCAGTTCTTC	CASSWGQGANNEQFF	.	TRBD1	TRBJ2-1	TRBV5-6